The 29 T cell receptor beta chains below all came from one sample that was sequenced in a study of T cells in Graves' hyperthyroidism and ophthalmopathy. TCR beta CDR3 regions were amplified from RNA. When the TCR CDR3 underwent first-round RT-PCR, the HTBI primer set was used. Via MiXCR, TCRdb re-called the multiplex PCR reads, giving one row per CDR3 protein. The table includes a few hundred thousand distinct CDR3 sequences, approximately 14% detected once. The sample comprised blood. These receptors all stem from a woman aged 18-29 years with Graves' hyperthyroidism.

In this sample, this clonotype turned up many times. CDR3 region: CASSFIASGSTDTQYF. The CDR3 DNA reads TGCGCCAGCAGCTTCATTGCTAGCGGGAGCACAGATACGCAGTATTTT. The chain recombines TRBV5-1 with TRBJ2-3, with TRBD2 matching 8 bases. V gave up 2 bases and J gave up 0 bases; unmatched junction bases: 5. The CDR3 contains 16 residues. Germline loops: CDR1 SGHRS, CDR2 YFSETQ.

This clonotype was seen repeatedly, ten times or more. The rearrangement links TRBV20-1 to TRBJ1-1, with TRBD1 matching 8 bases. There are 14 residues in the CDR3. Germline V gives CDR1 DFQATT, CDR2 SNEGSKA (reference sequence). V was pared by 5 bases and J by 3 bases, with 8 bases of the junction left unmatched. CDR3: CSAGSPTGDTEAFF. The CDR3 nucleotides read TGCAGTGCTGGCAGTCCGACAGGGGACACTGAAGCTTTCTTT.

The CDR3 bases are TGCAGTGCTGAGCAGGGGGGGAATCAGCCCCAGCATTTT. Its translation is CSAEQGGNQPQHF. The chain has TRBV20-1 and TRBJ1-5, with 7 bases fitting TRBD1. The length of the CDR3 is 13 residues. V was pared by 5 bases and J by 4 bases, with 5 bases of the junction left unmatched. Germline lookup yields CDR1 DFQATT and CDR2 SNEGSKA (reference sequence).

This clonotype was observed many times. This chain joins TRBV28 and TRBJ2-3; possible D gene TRBD2, 5 bases. CDR1 MDHEN and CDR2 SYDVKM come from the germline V gene. V shed 5 bases and J shed 6 bases, with 15 bases lying between them. The CDR3 covers 14 residues. CDR3: CASSKAAPLDTQYF. Here the CDR3 DNA reads TGTGCCAGCAGTAAAGCGGCCCCGCTGGATACGCAGTATTTT.

This clonotype was seen at least ten times. This rearrangement joins TRBV7-9 to TRBJ2-7; D may be TRBD2 (6 bases). Germline CDR1 reads SEHNR; CDR2 reads FQNEAQ (reference sequence). V was pared by 3 bases and J by 7 bases, with 13 bases between. The CDR3 length is 13 residues. The CDR3 DNA follows: TGTGCCAGCAGCTTTCGGGGGTTGGGTGAGCAGTACTTC. Translated, it gives CASSFRGLGEQYF.

The J gene is TRBJ1-5, the V gene TRBV24-1; 7 positions match TRBD1. The length of the CDR3 is 15 residues. Trimming took 9 bases from V and 2 from J; bases not matched to a gene: 9. CDR1 is KGHDR and CDR2 is SFDVKD in the germline V gene. The CDR3, as DNA: TGTGCCACCTCCCAGGGGGGCGCCGGCAATCAGCCCCAGCATTTT. The encoded protein is CATSQGGAGNQPQHF.

This clonotype showed up many times. The chain carries TRBV28 and TRBJ1-6; the D is unclear. Germline V gene lookup returns CDR1 MDHEN and CDR2 SYDVKM. This CDR3 region has 13 residues. Trimming took off 4 bases at V and 10 bases at J, with 11 bases between the two ends. CDR3 sequence reads: CASSSSYLSPLHF. In DNA, the CDR3 is TGTGCCAGCAGTTCCTCTTACTTGTCACCCCTCCACTTT.

This clonotype was found many times. The chain recombines TRBV11-2 with TRBJ1-5; no clear D gene. The length of the CDR3 is 13 residues. From germline, CDR1 is SGHAT and CDR2 FQNNGV. V lost 0 bases, J lost 5 bases, and 5 bases lay in between. This CDR3 reads CASSLDRYQPQHF. The CDR3 nucleotides are TGTGCCAGCAGCTTAGACCGGTATCAGCCCCAGCATTTT.

The chain couples TRBV6-1 to TRBJ2-5; D perhaps matches TRBD2 (6 bases). Trimming took 8 bases from V and 2 from J, leaving 12 bases between them. The germline V gene has CDR1 MNHNS and CDR2 SASEGT. The CDR3 is 13 amino acids. In DNA, the CDR3 is TGTGCCAGCTGTAACGGGGGACAAGAGACCCAGTACTTC. The encoded protein is CASCNGGQETQYF.

This clonotype was seen many times. This sequence joins TRBV7-3 and TRBJ2-7; no firm D call. From germline, CDR1 is SGHTA and CDR2 FQGTGA. Trimming removed 3 bases from V and 2 bases from J, with 11 bases in between. The CDR3 loop spans 14 amino acids. Written as DNA, the CDR3 is TGTGCCAGCAGCTTGAACAGCCAGACCTACGAGCAGTACTTC. This codes for CASSLNSQTYEQYF.

The V gene is TRBV4-1, the J gene TRBJ2-3; D is uncertain. V was clipped by 1 base and J by 7 bases, with 6 bases between them. Germline V gene data show CDR1 as MGHRA and CDR2 as YSYEKL. The CDR3 length is 12 residues. CDR3 nucleotides: TGCGCCAGCAGCCAAGTTATGAATACGCAGTATTTT. Protein product: CASSQVMNTQYF.

This clonotype was detected ten times or more. The J gene is TRBJ1-1, the V gene TRBV6-2 or TRBV6-3, with D possibly being TRBD1 (6 bases). Trimming took off 5 bases at V and 0 bases at J, with 16 bases between the two ends. The germline V gene has CDR1 MNHEY and CDR2 SVGEGT. This CDR3 has 16 amino acids. Written as DNA, the CDR3 is TGTGCCAGCAGTCTACAGGGAGGAGTTGTGAACACTGAAGCTTTCTTT. Translating gives CASSLQGGVVNTEAFF.

This clonotype was counted many times. CDR3 bases: TGTGCCAGCAGTGATAGTATGACATTGGGAGTCTACGAGCAGTACTTC. Its protein is CASSDSMTLGVYEQYF. V gene TRBV6-1 combines with J gene TRBJ2-7, with D maybe TRBD2 (5 bases). CDR1 and CDR2 (germline): MNHNS, SASEGT. With 3 bases removed from V and 3 bases from J, the gap between germline ends came to 18 bases. The CDR3 runs 16 residues.

The chain joins TRBV4-1 to TRBJ2-2, with no clear D. The CDR3 has 17 amino acids. V lost 0 bases and J lost 5, with 16 bases in between. Germline V CDR1 and CDR2: MGHRA, YSYEKL. The CDR3 DNA reads as TGCGCCAGCAGCCAAGAAGATTTTGGTGACCAGACCGGGGAGCTGTTTTTT. Translated, it gives CASSQEDFGDQTGELFF.

The chain carries TRBV6-1 and TRBJ1-2, with TRBD1 matching over 8 bases. The ends lost 5 bases at V and 9 bases at J; junction bases unmatched: 5. Germline V gene data show CDR1 as MNHNS and CDR2 as SASEGT. The CDR3 is 12 residues long. CDR3 amino acids: CASSTGQGSYTF. DNA for the CDR3: TGTGCCAGCAGTACTGGACAGGGTAGCTACACCTTC.

This clonotype was seen at least ten times. The chain links TRBV29-1 to TRBJ1-1; 7 positions agree with TRBD1. Germline CDR1 SQVTM, CDR2 ANQGSEA. V lost 4 bases to trimming and J lost 5 bases; unmatched junction nucleotides: 4. The CDR3 has 12 amino acids. As DNA, the CDR3 is TGCAGCGTTGGACAGGGTGGTACTGAAGCTTTCTTT. Protein: CSVGQGGTEAFF.

This clonotype was seen ten or more times. The CDR3 coding sequence is TGCAGTGCTAGAGTTATCGGGATTGACAATGAGCAGTTCTTC. Translated, it gives CSARVIGIDNEQFF. The gene calls are TRBV20-1 and TRBJ2-1; a possible D gene is TRBD2 (5 bases). Trimming cost V 1 base and J 5 bases, with 12 bases left between them. Germline CDR1 and CDR2: DFQATT and SNEGSKA (reference sequence). CDR3 length equals 14 residues.

This clonotype has a single count. V is TRBV10-3 and J is TRBJ2-3; 8 nucleotides agree with TRBD2. The CDR3 extends over 17 amino acids. Germline loops: CDR1 ENHRY, CDR2 SYGVKD. Trimming at V came to 0 bases and at J to 3 bases, leaving 8 bases not matched to a gene. CDR3: CAISESISSGATDTQYF. The CDR3 region has the DNA TGTGCCATCAGTGAGTCGATTAGTAGCGGGGCGACAGATACGCAGTATTTT.

CDR3 coding DNA: TGTGCCAGCTGGAGCGTTAATGAAAAACTGTTTTTT. Its protein is CASWSVNEKLFF. The chain carries TRBV28 and TRBJ1-4; no definite D call. This CDR3 has 12 residues. V lost 8 bases and J lost 4, with 8 bases in between. CDR1 and CDR2 from the germline V gene are MDHEN and SYDVKM.

At least ten counts were recorded for this clonotype. The chain couples TRBV12-3 or TRBV12-4 to TRBJ2-7, with 7 nucleotides matching TRBD1. The CDR3 covers 17 residues. V was pared by 4 bases and J by 6 bases, with 18 bases of the junction left unmatched. CDR3 DNA sequence: TGTGCCAGCAGTTCGAGACAGGGACAGTTTCTTAGGGGCGAGCAGTACTTC. It codes for CASSSRQGQFLRGEQYF.

This clonotype was recorded many times. The chain employs TRBV6-1 and TRBJ2-4; 9 nucleotides line up with TRBD2. In germline, CDR1 is MNHNS, CDR2 SASEGT. The CDR3 loop spans 17 amino acids. V dropped 5 bases and J dropped 9; count of bases not matched to a gene: 17. CDR3 sequence reads: CASSKTGPAGGWGIQYF. DNA of the CDR3: TGTGCCAGCAGTAAAACTGGTCCAGCGGGAGGATGGGGCATTCAGTACTTC.

This clonotype was counted ten times or more. The chain combines TRBV6-1 with TRBJ2-3; 11 bases match TRBD2. This CDR3 region has 15 residues. The trim removed 3 bases at V and 2 bases at J, leaving 1 base unmatched. Germline V gene data show CDR1 as MNHNS and CDR2 as SASEGT. CDR3 nucleotides: TGTGCCAGCAGTGAGGGACTAGCGGACACAGATACGCAGTATTTT. Its translation: CASSEGLADTDTQYF.

The chain links TRBV20-1 to TRBJ1-6, with D unclear. Germline V gene lookup returns CDR1 DFQATT and CDR2 SNEGSKA (reference sequence). With 0 bases removed from V and 0 bases from J, the gap between germline ends came to 9 bases. The CDR3 loop spans 16 amino acids. The CDR3 spells CSARDLRNSYNSPLHF. CDR3 nucleotide sequence: TGCAGTGCTAGAGATTTAAGGAACTCCTATAATTCACCCCTCCACTTT.

V gene TRBV7-3 combines with J gene TRBJ2-3, with 9 bases lining up with TRBD1. Germline V gene lookup returns CDR1 SGHTA and CDR2 FQGTGA. J lost 1 base, V lost 1 base, and 3 bases had no gene match. The CDR3 is 16 amino acids. CDR3 in amino acids: CASSLNDRGGTDTQYF. The CDR3 DNA sequence: TGTGCCAGCAGCTTAAACGACAGGGGGGGCACAGATACGCAGTATTTT.

This clonotype was seen repeatedly, ten times or more. The CDR3 here is CASSLDATEGRGYTF. The CDR3 bases are TGTGCCAGCAGCTTAGATGCTACGGAAGGTCGTGGCTACACCTTC. The chain has TRBV7-2 and TRBJ1-2; no clear D gene. The CDR3 consists of 15 residues. Trimming stripped 1 base from V and 7 bases from J, with 16 bases between. CDR1 is SGHTA, CDR2 FQGNSA, per germline.

This clonotype appeared many times. The chain links TRBV28 to TRBJ1-1; no firm D call. The CDR3 loop spans 14 amino acids. Germline loops: CDR1 MDHEN, CDR2 SYDVKM. V was trimmed by 10 bases and J by 1 base, leaving 16 bases between them. DNA of the CDR3: TGTGCCATCACACCGGATGGAGAGAACACTGAAGCTTTCTTT. This encodes CAITPDGENTEAFF.

The chain links TRBV12-3 or TRBV12-4 to TRBJ2-3; the match to TRBD2 covers 11 bases. This CDR3 has 17 residues. Germline trimming cut 5 bases from V and 4 bases from J; bases unmatched to any gene: 11. CDR3 sequence: CASSDRTSGWSADTQYF. In nucleotides, the CDR3 is TGTGCCAGCAGTGACCGGACTAGCGGGTGGTCCGCAGATACGCAGTATTTT.

This clonotype was seen only a few times. The chain combines TRBV28 with TRBJ2-6, with 11 bases fitting TRBD2. This CDR3 is 18 amino acids long. Germline CDR1 is MDHEN and CDR2 is SYDVKM. V lost 2 bases and J lost 0; bases outside the gene matches: 3. DNA of the CDR3: TGTGCCAGCAGTTTACTAGCGGGGGGACACTCTGGGGCCAACGTCCTGACTTTC. It translates to CASSLLAGGHSGANVLTF. The full variable domain, completed using reference TRBV28 and TRBJ2-6, is DVKVTQSSRYLVKRTGEKVFLECVQDMDHENMFWYRQDPGLGLRLIYFSYDVKMKEKGDIPEGYSVSREKKERFSLILESASTNQTSMYLCASSLLAGGHSGANVLTFGAGSRLTVL.

Concerning this clonotype: A read error may explain this, as a much larger clone is one base away. The chain links TRBV20-1 to TRBJ1-5, with 7 bases aligning to TRBD1. The length of the CDR3 is 17 residues. Trimming removed 4 bases from V and 2 bases from J; junction bases left unmatched: 14. CDR1 and CDR2 from the germline V gene are DFQATT and SNEGSKA (reference sequence). The CDR3 spells CSATGQVALFGNQPQHF. For the CDR3, the DNA is TGCAGTGCTACCGGACAGGTGGCGCTTTTTGGCAATCAGCCCCAGCATTTT.